This entry is about one TCR beta chain. It has no known antigen specificity. Per-base quality was not reported, and no clone a single base away is much larger than it. The data were obtained in a study of blood T cell repertoires in COVID-19 (TCRdb year 2020). Concerning the study at large: Samples covering the acute and convalescent phases of COVID-19 were provided by collaborators in the United States, Italy and Spain. The repertoires were released in a freely available public database meant as a resource for research on the immune response to SARS-CoV-2. Where available, HLA class I and class II types were taken from metadata supplied by the sample provider and were not determined by assay-based typing. The material from the prospective study consisted of cDNA or gDNA derived from T cells, B-cell-depleted T cells, or PBMCs. Samples came from the ongoing ImmuneRACE study (first 160 participants) plus 1,254 subjects from 6 global collaborators. Subjects who had been exposed to COVID-19, were actively infected with it, or had recovered from it provided the deeply sampled blood TCRbeta repertoires that made up the dataset. The sample metadata nearly always contained a de-identified subject ID, COVID-19 status, age in years and sex. Overall study results and their limits: The amount of clinical and demographic metadata varied by source and participant and was provided uncurated.

TCRbeta CDR3 regions were amplified from genomic DNA by means of the immunoSEQ Assay, a bias-controlled multiplex PCR. As for the original processing: Within the assay, amplification of reference gene primers was used to estimate how many nucleated cells each sample contained. Sequence reads were collapsed and filtered to measure the absolute abundance of every unique TCRbeta CDR3 rearrangement. For each sample, productive Simpson clonality was calculated as the square root of Simpson's diversity index over productive rearrangements. Imported from immuneACCESS, the table was reduced by TCRdb to in-frame sequences with V and J called. These copies leave out some clones; in studies compared against another copy, an unresolved V gene accounts for under half, and the cause of the remainder is not known. V and J calls and clone size are copied from that table; D and trimming were computed from the DNA. The sample data list under 250,000 clones, and under 90% of these were observed just once. In total, the top ten clones hold approximately 1.8% of the sample.

Participants in the prospective study were aged roughly 18 to 89 years, lived in under 30 United States geographic areas, and enrolled through a virtual design. To assign participants to cohorts, the prospective study relied on clinical history that participants themselves reported in a screening survey and a study questionnaire. ImmuneRACE Cohort 3 recovered participants were defined by two consecutive negative NP/OP PCR tests, healthcare professional clearance, or symptom resolution. Mobile phlebotomists in the prospective study collected whole blood, serum and a nasopharyngeal or oropharyngeal swab from every participant. Participants in the prospective study had the option to provide additional blood draws and questionnaires over a roughly 2-month period. Before DNA extraction, prospective study blood samples were shipped either frozen or at room temperature. This TCR was recovered from a man aged 60 to 69 who had recovered from COVID-19. Sequenced material: PBMCs or T cells enriched from blood (not recorded which).

The CDR3 protein: CASSLSSPGEQYF. Here is the DNA: TGTGCCAGCAGCCTCTCCTCACCGGGGGAGCAGTACTTC. Recombination linked TRBV28 to TRBJ2-7; matching of 5 bases hints at TRBD2 as the D gene. CDR1 and CDR2 are drawn from the germline V gene: MDHEN, SYDVKM. Trimming takes 6 bases from V and 7 bases from J, and the germline ends sit 16 bases apart. The CDR3 holds 13 amino acids from the cysteine to the phenylalanine. Only the CDR3 part of the read is kept: 39 bases, read in frame from the first base.